A single sample gave rise to the 18 T cell receptor beta chains below, sequenced in a study of cytomegalovirus exposure and HLA in healthy donors. PCR involved 60 Vbeta and 13 Jbeta primers. Sequencing used immunoSEQ multiplex PCR; TCRdb keeps in-frame clones, though not all of them. The table lists 130,000 or so clones, roughly four fifths of them singletons, with about 3.2% in the top ten. The sequenced sample was PBMCs. The receptors were sampled from a man aged 18 to 30 in good health and CMV-seropositive.

The chain is built from TRBV7-9 and TRBJ2-6, with 7 bases fitting TRBD1. This CDR3 region has 17 residues. Trimming removed 4 bases from V and 3 bases from J; junction bases left unmatched: 9. The V gene's germline CDR1 is SEHNR and CDR2 FQNEAQ (reference sequence). CDR3 amino acids: CASSSSLTGFGANVLTF. CDR3 in DNA: TGTGCCAGCAGCTCTTCCTTGACAGGGTTTGGGGCCAACGTCCTGACTTTC.

This clone has a single count. The chain combines TRBV5-4 with TRBJ2-4; the match to TRBD1 covers 7 bases. Germline V gene sequence: CDR1 SGHNT, CDR2 YYREEE (reference sequence). CDR3 length: 18 residues. With V trimmed by 1 base and J by 1 base, 11 bases remained unmatched. In DNA form, the CDR3 reads TGTGCCAGCAGCTTGCGTTCAAGGGGGCCGCCGGCCAAAAACATTCAGTACTTC. It yields the protein CASSLRSRGPPAKNIQYF.

V usage is TRBV2 and J usage is TRBJ1-1, with 8 nucleotides matching TRBD1. Germline values: CDR1 SNHLY, CDR2 FYNNEI. V trimming: 8 bases; J trimming: 1 base; junction bases outside the gene matches: 9. The length of the CDR3 is 15 residues. CDR3 DNA: TGTGCCAGCGATCCGAGGACAGGGCAGAACACTGAAGCTTTCTTT. This gives the protein CASDPRTGQNTEAFF.

The chain recombines TRBV30 with TRBJ2-3; a possible D gene is TRBD2 (6 bases). The CDR3 is 17 amino acids. CDR1 is GTSNPN, CDR2 SVGIG, per germline (reference sequence). Trimming cost V 0 bases and J 0 bases, with 16 bases left between them. The CDR3 region is CAWSVLGGGASTDTQYF. The CDR3 nucleotides read TGTGCCTGGAGTGTACTTGGAGGAGGGGCTAGCACAGATACGCAGTATTTT.

This chain connects TRBV7-2 to TRBJ2-5; TRBD2 matches at 11 bases. Germline CDR1 SGHTA, CDR2 FQGNSA. The V gene end was trimmed by 5 bases and the J gene end by 4 bases; junction bases not matched to a gene: 9. The CDR3 runs to 16 residues. The CDR3 nucleotides read TGTGCCAGCAGCAAAACTAGCGGGGGAAGCCCAGAGACCCAGTACTTC. Its translation: CASSKTSGGSPETQYF.

This clone occurred once. The V and J genes are TRBV29-1 and TRBJ1-2; the D is unclear. The ends were cut back, 5 bases at V and 2 bases at J, with 6 bases in the middle. The V gene's germline CDR1 is SQVTM and CDR2 ANQGSEA. This CDR3 has 11 residues. The chain's CDR3 is CSVTLNYGYTF. In DNA, the CDR3 is TGCAGCGTTACACTAAACTATGGCTACACCTTC.

The CDR3 region has the DNA TGTGCCAGCAGACTGTACCGGGACAGGAGCCAAGAGACCCAGTACTTC. Encoded protein: CASRLYRDRSQETQYF. The V and J genes are TRBV2 and TRBJ2-5; 8 bases are a match to TRBD1. V lost 6 bases, J lost 1 base, and 10 bases stayed unmatched. Germline assignment: CDR1 SNHLY and CDR2 FYNNEI. The CDR3 totals 16 residues. The variable domain in full, completed from reference TRBV2 and TRBJ2-5, reads EPEVTQTPSHQVTQMGQEVILRCVPISNHLYFYWYRQILGQKVEFLVSFYNNEISEKSEIFDDQFSVERPDGSNFTLKIRSTKLEDSAMYFCASRLYRDRSQETQYFGPGTRLLVL.

J is TRBJ2-1 and V is TRBV27; 10 bases fit TRBD2. V gave up 7 bases and J gave up 4 bases; unmatched junction bases: 7. The CDR3 is 15 amino acids. Germline V lookup: CDR1 MNHEY, CDR2 SMNVEV (reference sequence). This CDR3 reads CASTRGAGGYNEQFF. The CDR3 nucleotides are TGTGCCAGCACTAGGGGAGCGGGAGGGTACAATGAGCAGTTCTTC.

J is TRBJ1-2 and V is TRBV9; possibly TRBD1 for D (5 bases). Deletions cut 4 bases from V and 2 bases from J, with 18 bases between. The CDR3 is 16 amino acids. The germline V gene encodes CDR1 SGDLS and CDR2 YYNGEE. CDR3 DNA: TGTGCCAGCAGCACCCCTGACAGTCTAGGGAACTATGGCTACACCTTC. Translating gives CASSTPDSLGNYGYTF.

This clone has more than one count but fewer than ten. Relative to the germline gene, one junction end is altered; a read error may explain this. The chain links TRBV6-1 to TRBJ1-2; a weak D match, TRBD1 (5 bases). The V gene's germline CDR1 is MNHNS and CDR2 SASEGT. This CDR3 spans 15 amino acids. In nucleotides, the CDR3 is TGTGCCAGCAATGAATGGGCGGACAAAAACTATGGCTACACCTTC. Its protein product is CASNEWADKNYGYTF.

With regard to this clone: Additional DNA sequences in this sample encode the identical CDR3. The CDR3 reads CASSLQGANTEAFF. CDR3 nucleotide sequence: TGCGCCAGCAGCTTACAGGGGGCAAACACTGAAGCTTTCTTT. This chain connects TRBV5-1 to TRBJ1-1, with 9 bases lining up with TRBD1. This CDR3 comprises 14 residues. The germline CDR1 and CDR2 sequences are SGHRS and YFSETQ. Losses at the gene ends were 2 bases for V and 2 bases for J; bases not matched to a gene: 1.

In this sample, this clone turned up a few times. The chain uses TRBV29-1 and TRBJ2-7; 10 bases are a match to TRBD1. Trimming cost V 5 bases and J 3 bases; bases outside gene matches: 7. This CDR3 region has 14 residues. Germline-derived CDR1 and CDR2 are SQVTM and ANQGSEA. The CDR3 nucleotides are TGCAGCGTTACCGGGACAGGGGCCAGCTACGAGCAGTACTTC. The encoded protein is CSVTGTGASYEQYF.

This rearrangement joins TRBV6-5 to TRBJ1-5; maybe TRBD1 (6 bases). The CDR3 consists of 15 residues. V was shortened by 5 bases and J by 3 bases, with 14 bases between the two germline ends. Germline CDR1 reads MNHEY; CDR2 reads SVGAGI. The CDR3 sequence is CASSRQEGYNQPQHF. CDR3 coding DNA: TGTGCCAGCAGTCGACAGGAAGGCTACAATCAGCCCCAGCATTTT.

The chain couples TRBV6-1 to TRBJ2-5; no firm D call. The J call could be wrong; TRBJ2-7 is a better fit for the DNA end. This CDR3 has 13 amino acids. Germline V lookup: CDR1 MNHNS, CDR2 SASEGT. The CDR3 region has the DNA TGTGCCAGCAGTGATTCTCGCTCCTACGAGCAGTACTTC. Translated, it gives CASSDSRSYEQYF.

The chain employs TRBV4-1 and TRBJ2-1; D is perhaps TRBD2 (5 bases). The germline gives CDR1 MGHRA, CDR2 YSYEKL. V lost 1 base, J lost 5 bases, and 15 bases lay in between. CDR3 length equals 16 residues. The CDR3 sequence is CASSQAPRTGNNEQFF. The CDR3, as DNA: TGCGCCAGCAGCCAAGCGCCCAGGACTGGGAACAATGAGCAGTTCTTC.

The rearrangement joins TRBV5-4 to TRBJ2-5; D unclear. The CDR3 totals 11 residues. Germline V CDR1 and CDR2: SGHNT, YYREEE (reference sequence). V lost 2 bases and J 5 bases, leaving 4 bases between the germline ends. Here the CDR3 DNA reads TGTGCCAGCAGCTTCCTGGAGACCCAGTACTTC. This encodes CASSFLETQYF.

In this sample, this clone turned up a few times. V and J are TRBV5-6 and TRBJ1-4; 7 nucleotides match TRBD1. Germline V CDR1 and CDR2: SGHDT, YYEEEE. After removal of 1 base from V and 0 bases from J, the junction contained 6 bases not matched to a gene. There are 17 residues in the CDR3. The CDR3 nucleotides are TGTGCCAGCAGCTTGTACAGGGGCGTTGCAACTAATGAAAAACTGTTTTTT. Its protein is CASSLYRGVATNEKLFF.

This rearrangement joins TRBV29-1 to TRBJ2-7, with a tentative D call TRBD1 (6 bases). Germline CDR1 is SQVTM and CDR2 is ANQGSEA. Trimming removed 4 bases from V and 6 bases from J, with 16 bases in between. The CDR3 sequence is 13 residues long. The CDR3: CSVGGTSNGEQYF. CDR3 nucleotides: TGCAGCGTTGGGGGGACATCAAACGGCGAGCAGTACTTC.